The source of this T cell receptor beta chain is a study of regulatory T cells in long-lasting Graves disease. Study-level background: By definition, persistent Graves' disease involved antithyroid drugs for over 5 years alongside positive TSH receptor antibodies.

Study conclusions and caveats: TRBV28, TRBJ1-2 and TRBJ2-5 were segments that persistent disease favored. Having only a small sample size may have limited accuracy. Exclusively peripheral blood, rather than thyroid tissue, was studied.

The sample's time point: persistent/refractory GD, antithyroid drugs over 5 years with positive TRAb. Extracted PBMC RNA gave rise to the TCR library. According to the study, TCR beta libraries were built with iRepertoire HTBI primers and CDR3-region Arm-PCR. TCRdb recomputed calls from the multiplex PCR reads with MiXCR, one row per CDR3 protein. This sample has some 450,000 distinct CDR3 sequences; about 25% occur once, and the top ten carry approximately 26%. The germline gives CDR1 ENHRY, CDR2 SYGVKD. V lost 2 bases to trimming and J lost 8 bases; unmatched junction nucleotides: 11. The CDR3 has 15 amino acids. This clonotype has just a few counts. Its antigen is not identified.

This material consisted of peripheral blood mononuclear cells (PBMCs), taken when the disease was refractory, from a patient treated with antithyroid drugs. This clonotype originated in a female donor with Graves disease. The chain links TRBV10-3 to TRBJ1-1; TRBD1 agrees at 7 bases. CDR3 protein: CAISEAPAGQIEAFF. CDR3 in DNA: TGTGCCATCAGTGAGGCACCTGCGGGACAGATAGAAGCTTTCTTT.